This TCR beta chain was sequenced for a study of shared clonotypes between healthy human individuals. Positively selected for CCR7, the CD45RO-negative cells used as naive CD8 cells excluded terminally differentiated effector memory CD45RA+ cells. Donors were healthy HIV-negative adults without recently reported acute infections or vaccinations. Measured with immunoSEQ multiplex PCR; TCRdb has only the in-frame clones, and not every one. The sample lists about 2,200,000 clones; 93% were seen once. With regard to this clone: As yet, its antigen is unknown.

Study-wide points: Even with large depth, rarefaction showed that sorted-subset sequencing was incomplete.

The TCR was taken from a man between 18 and 29 years old in good health. Some clones in this sample may be carry-over from other donors' samples. The sequenced sample consisted of naive CD8+ T cells from PBMCs.

In DNA form, the CDR3 reads TGCGCCAGCAGCCATAGACAGGGGCCCTCCTACGAGCAGTACTTC. It encodes CASSHRQGPSYEQYF. The chain joins TRBV4-1 to TRBJ2-7; 8 nucleotides agree with TRBD1. This CDR3 contains 15 residues. Germline trimming cut 3 bases from V and 0 bases from J; bases unmatched to any gene: 4. Germline V CDR1 and CDR2: MGHRA, YSYEKL.